This paragraph reports one TCR beta chain. Its antigen remains unknown. The CDR3 is made up of 16 amino acids. The germline gives CDR1 SGHRS, CDR2 YFSETQ. V lost 0 bases and J 2 bases, leaving 13 bases between the germline ends. Participants comprised healthy donors of bone marrow. The primer mix had 60 Vbeta and 13 Jbeta primers. The table came from immunoSEQ multiplex PCR; TCRdb's copy has only in-frame clones and leaves some out. This sample carries over 150,000 clones, 68% of them seen once, and the ten largest clones take approximately 1.5%. These data originate in a study of cytomegalovirus exposure and HLA in healthy donors. Study findings and constraints: TCR beta sequences reportedly predicted most subjects' HLA-A and HLA-B alleles accurately. Diagnosis of cytomegalovirus status made by the classifier reportedly showed high specificity and sensitivity.

The sample comprised PBMCs. V usage is TRBV5-1 and J usage is TRBJ2-3, with a possible D match to TRBD1 (7 bases). The clonotype comes from a man in his fifties in good health and CMV-seronegative. The CDR3 coding sequence is TGCGCCAGCAGCTTGGCGCGGGACAGTATCACAGATACGCAGTATTTT. It translates to CASSLARDSITDTQYF.